Here is one TCR beta chain with its context. Only in-frame clones appear in the TCRdb table, and some are missing; sequencing was by immunoSEQ multiplex PCR. The sample carries 250,000 or so clones, approximately 90% recorded once. The germline CDR1 and CDR2 sequences are SGHNT and YENEEA. The CDR3 has 14 amino acids. Trimming stripped 4 bases from V and 7 bases from J, with 14 bases between. The sample belongs to a study of blood T cell repertoires in COVID-19. J is TRBJ2-1 and V is TRBV11-3; D possibly corresponds to TRBD2 (5 bases). Material: peripheral blood. The TCR sequence derives from a woman under 40 with COVID-19, enrolled during active disease. The CDR3 protein is CASSSRVGMNEQFF. The CDR3 coding sequence is TGTGCCAGCAGCTCGAGAGTCGGGATGAATGAGCAGTTCTTC.